Listed here are 9 T cell receptor beta chains from one sample, sequenced in a study of shared clonotypes between healthy human individuals. Produced via immunoSEQ multiplex PCR; TCRdb's table is partial and in-frame only. The sample lists about 1.5 million clones; around 98% were seen once. Sequencing was carried out using naive CD4+ T cells sorted from blood. Subset described: CD45RA+ positively selected. Receptors were obtained from a man aged 30 to 45 in good health.

About this clone: One end of the junction is discordant with germline, which a read error may explain. The rearrangement joins TRBV5-1 to TRBJ2-5, with D possibly being TRBD2 (6 bases). Germline CDR1 reads SGHRS; CDR2 reads YFSETQ. The CDR3 is made up of 14 amino acids. CDR3 loop: CASSPSGGQGTQYF. In nucleotides, the CDR3 is TGCGCCAGCAGCCCCTCCGGGGGTCAAGGGACCCAGTACTTC.

The chain links TRBV6-4 to TRBJ2-7, with D uncertain. Germline CDR1 reads MRHNA; CDR2 reads SNTAGT. V gave up 6 bases and J gave up 0 bases, with 15 bases separating them. The length of the CDR3 is 15 residues. The CDR3, as DNA: TGTGCCAGCAGCAAACAACTGGGCGTCTCCTACGAGCAGTACTTC. It specifies CASSKQLGVSYEQYF.

The V and J genes are TRBV5-1 and TRBJ2-1; 9 positions agree with TRBD2. Germline values: CDR1 SGHRS, CDR2 YFSETQ. J gave up 8 bases and V 1 base, and 7 bases lay outside the gene matches. CDR3 length equals 15 residues. The CDR3 nucleotides are TGCGCCAGCAGCTTGTTTGGAGTAGCGGGAGATGAGCAGTTCTTC. It yields the protein CASSLFGVAGDEQFF.

The rearrangement uses TRBV2 and TRBJ1-1, with 12 bases lining up with TRBD1. The CDR3 length is 16 residues. From germline, CDR1 is SNHLY and CDR2 FYNNEI. J gave up 4 bases and V 7 bases, and 10 bases lay outside the gene matches. The CDR3 protein is CASTGDRGLVGTEAFF. The CDR3 DNA reads TGTGCCAGCACCGGGGACAGGGGGCTGGTAGGCACTGAAGCTTTCTTT.

This chain links TRBV7-9 with TRBJ2-7; 12 bases line up with TRBD2. This CDR3 comprises 15 residues. V was clipped by 2 bases and J by 5 bases; unmatched bases: 4. CDR1 and CDR2 (germline): SEHNR, FQNEAQ (reference sequence). CDR3 protein: CASSLQLAGGHEQYF. The DNA for the CDR3 is TGTGCCAGCAGCTTACAACTAGCGGGAGGACACGAGCAGTACTTC.

The genes are TRBV5-5 and TRBJ2-2; TRBD1 matches 7 bases. Germline CDR1 and CDR2: SGHKS and YYEKEE (reference sequence). Trimming took 3 bases from V and 6 from J; bases not matched to a gene: 11. This CDR3 region has 16 residues. CDR3 coding DNA: TGTGCCAGCAGCTGGCGAGAGACAGGGAATCCCGGGGAGCTGTTTTTT. It codes for CASSWRETGNPGELFF.

The J gene is TRBJ2-3, the V gene TRBV11-1; 7 nucleotides align to TRBD2. The CDR3 contains 17 residues. Losses at the gene ends were 4 bases for V and 0 bases for J; bases not matched to a gene: 10. Germline values: CDR1 SGHAT, CDR2 FQDESV (reference sequence). The CDR3 region is CASSSRGSGLSTDTQYF. The CDR3 coding sequence is TGTGCCAGCAGCTCCCGGGGTAGCGGGTTAAGCACAGATACGCAGTATTTT.

The V call is TRBV6-1, the J call TRBJ1-5, with 8 bases matching TRBD1. CDR1 and CDR2 (germline): MNHNS, SASEGT. V lost 4 bases to trimming and J lost 6 bases; unmatched junction nucleotides: 5. This CDR3 is built from 14 residues. The CDR3 DNA reads TGTGCCAGCAGTGGGGACAGGCCTCGTCAGCCCCAGCATTTT. Residues: CASSGDRPRQPQHF.

The CDR3 loop reads CASSPLTGFSNQPQHF. CDR3 DNA: TGTGCCAGCAGCCCCCTTACAGGGTTTAGCAATCAGCCCCAGCATTTT. The gene calls are TRBV2 and TRBJ1-5; perhaps TRBD1 as D (6 bases). Deletions cut 6 bases from V and 0 bases from J, with 15 bases between. The V gene's germline CDR1 is SNHLY and CDR2 FYNNEI. The CDR3 spans 16 residues.